This TCR beta chain was recorded in a study of brain metastases from non-small cell lung cancer. Whole-study findings and limits: Brain metastases had lower T-cell infiltration than primary tumors. Paired brain metastases and primary tumors largely shared TCR repertoires.

As to this clone: Antigen specificity is unknown.

The V gene lost 2 bases and the J gene lost 0 bases, with 8 bases spanning the gap. Germline V gene lookup returns CDR1 SEHNR and CDR2 FQNEAQ (reference sequence). This CDR3 has 16 amino acids. Assay: immunoSEQ multiplex PCR; the TCRdb copy retains only in-frame clones and omits some. The data hold roughly 14,000 clones, with approximately 83% observed a single time. Sequencing was performed on primary lung tumor tissue. The chain uses TRBV7-9 and TRBJ1-6; D unclear. The source of this sequence is a donor at least 40 years old with non-small cell lung cancer. The CDR3 sequence is CASSLRIGSYNSPLHF. The CDR3 region has the DNA TGTGCCAGCAGCTTAAGAATAGGCTCCTATAATTCACCCCTCCACTTT.